A single sample gave rise to the 25 T cell receptor beta chains below, sequenced in a study of cytomegalovirus exposure and HLA in healthy donors. Data came from immunoSEQ multiplex PCR; TCRdb stores just in-frame clones and leaves some out. The table records some 140,000 clones, 65% to 90% of them present only once. Sequencing input: PBMCs. The receptors shown here come from a man between 18 and 29 years old in good health and CMV-seropositive.

This clone has just a few counts. This chain joins TRBV7-9 and TRBJ2-2; TRBD2 matches at 11 bases. Per germline, CDR1 SEHNR and CDR2 FQNEAQ (reference sequence). The CDR3 runs 16 residues. The V segment lost 5 bases and the J segment 7 bases; nucleotides outside the gene matches: 9. The CDR3 region is CASSRPTSGNGGELFF. The CDR3 region has the DNA TGTGCCAGCAGCCGGCCGACTAGCGGGAACGGCGGGGAGCTGTTTTTT. Full variable domain (outside the CDR3, taken from reference TRBV7-9 and TRBJ2-2): DTGVSQNPRHKITKRGQNVTFRCDPISEHNRLYWYRQTLGQGPEFLTYFQNEAQLEKSRLLSDRFSAERPKGSFSTLEIQRTEQGDSAMYLCASSRPTSGNGGELFFGEGSRLTVL.

The rearrangement joins TRBV4-3 to TRBJ2-2, with a tentative D call TRBD2 (5 bases). The V end was cut by 4 bases, the J end by 5 bases, with 14 bases between. This CDR3 comprises 15 residues. Germline V lookup: CDR1 LGHNA, CDR2 YSLEER. The CDR3 reads CASSPRVGGTGELFF. The CDR3 DNA follows: TGCGCCAGCAGCCCAAGGGTAGGCGGGACCGGGGAGCTGTTTTTT.

The chain recombines TRBV10-3 with TRBJ2-3; 7 bases are a match to TRBD1. The CDR3 has 14 residues. V shed 4 bases, J shed 3 bases, and the junction held 4 bases outside the gene matches. The germline V gene has CDR1 ENHRY and CDR2 SYGVKD. CDR3 region: CAISGGQTTDTQYF. DNA of the CDR3: TGTGCCATCAGTGGGGGACAGACTACAGATACGCAGTATTTT.

The J gene is TRBJ2-7, the V gene TRBV2, with TRBD2 identical over 8 bases. The CDR3 is 12 residues long. Germline V CDR1 and CDR2: SNHLY, FYNNEI. V was clipped by 7 bases and J by 6 bases; unmatched bases: 5. CDR3 coding DNA: TGTGCCAGCACCGGGGGGGGAGGCGAGCAGTACTTC. Protein sequence: CASTGGGGEQYF.

The genes are TRBV4-3 and TRBJ1-5; perhaps TRBD1 as D (6 bases). With 1 base removed from V and 4 bases from J, the gap between germline ends came to 17 bases. Germline CDR1 and CDR2: LGHNA and YSLEER. The CDR3 consists of 17 residues. CDR3 bases: TGCGCCAGCAGCCAAGGGTCTGGGTTAACAGGGAATCAGCCCCAGCATTTT. Protein product: CASSQGSGLTGNQPQHF.

The rearrangement joins TRBV30 to TRBJ1-2, with 10 nucleotides matching TRBD1. V lost 4 bases and J lost 10; bases outside the gene matches: 15. The CDR3 is made up of 15 amino acids. Germline V gene sequence: CDR1 GTSNPN, CDR2 SVGIG (reference sequence). The CDR3 DNA follows: TGTGCCTGGACCCCGGGACAGGGGCTCCAGGGTGTCTACACCTTC. It is translated as CAWTPGQGLQGVYTF.

This clone was detected only once. The chain is built from TRBV7-2 and TRBJ1-2, with no clear D. Deletions cut 1 base from V and 0 bases from J, with 9 bases between. The CDR3 is 15 residues long. The germline V gene has CDR1 SGHTA and CDR2 FQGNSA. CDR3 protein: CASSLGRGPNYGYTF. The CDR3 DNA follows: TGTGCCAGCAGCTTAGGCCGAGGCCCTAACTATGGCTACACCTTC.

The chain has TRBV11-2 and TRBJ2-5; 8 bases agree with TRBD2. Germline assignment: CDR1 SGHAT and CDR2 FQNNGV. The CDR3 length is 16 residues. V trimming: 1 base; J trimming: 1 base; junction bases outside the gene matches: 5. Here the CDR3 reads CASSLAGLAVQETQYF. Written as DNA, the CDR3 is TGTGCCAGCAGCTTAGCCGGACTAGCTGTCCAAGAGACCCAGTACTTC.

This chain joins TRBV7-9 and TRBJ1-4, with D unresolved. The V and J ends lost 5 bases and 0 bases respectively, with 7 bases between them. Per the germline V gene, CDR1 is SEHNR and CDR2 is FQNEAQ (reference sequence). This CDR3 region has 14 residues. Written as DNA, the CDR3 is TGTGCCAGCAGCCCAGGTGCAACTAATGAAAAACTGTTTTTT. This encodes CASSPGATNEKLFF.

V usage is TRBV7-9 and J usage is TRBJ2-7; possibly TRBD1 for D (5 bases). The CDR3 extends over 12 amino acids. V was cut by 0 bases and J by 7 bases, with 7 bases left in between. In germline, CDR1 is SEHNR, CDR2 FQNEAQ (reference sequence). The CDR3 reads CASSLASGEQYF. In DNA, the CDR3 is TGTGCCAGCAGCTTAGCCTCAGGGGAGCAGTACTTC.

The chain uses TRBV18 and TRBJ2-3; TRBD1 aligns across 7 bases. Germline CDR1 is KGHSH and CDR2 is LQKENI. V gave up 6 bases and J gave up 2 bases; unmatched junction bases: 8. The CDR3 loop spans 15 amino acids. The CDR3 loop is CASSLRQGDTDTQYF. The CDR3, as DNA: TGTGCCAGCTCCCTTAGACAGGGAGACACAGATACGCAGTATTTT.

The chain has TRBV5-1 and TRBJ2-7; 9 bases line up with TRBD1. This CDR3 is built from 14 residues. Unmatched junction bases numbered 5, after V lost 3 bases and J lost 4 bases. CDR1 and CDR2 (germline): SGHRS, YFSETQ. In DNA, the CDR3 is TGCGCCAGCAGCTCCGGGACAGGGCTATACGAGCAGTACTTC. Translation gives CASSSGTGLYEQYF.

This chain links TRBV6-6 with TRBJ2-2; 9 positions agree with TRBD2. The ends lost 2 bases at V and 4 bases at J; junction bases unmatched: 5. The V gene's germline CDR1 is MNHNY and CDR2 SVGAGI (reference sequence). CDR3 length: 16 amino acids. CDR3 sequence reads: CASSYPKRGVTGELFF. In nucleotides, the CDR3 is TGTGCCAGCAGTTACCCGAAGCGGGGGGTCACCGGGGAGCTGTTTTTT.

This sequence joins TRBV11-3 and TRBJ2-1; tentatively, D is TRBD1 (6 bases). CDR3 size: 18 residues. CDR1 SGHNT and CDR2 YENEEA come from the germline V gene. The V end lost 4 bases, the J end lost 7 bases, and 26 bases lay between the germline ends. The CDR3 protein is CASSSNLEAGATLNEQFF. CDR3 nucleotides: TGTGCCAGCAGCTCCAATCTAGAGGCAGGGGCGACCTTAAATGAGCAGTTCTTC.

The genes are TRBV19 and TRBJ2-1; D is unclear. The CDR3 runs to 14 residues. Trimming removed 4 bases at V and 1 base at J, with 8 bases between. Germline V gene data show CDR1 as LNHDA and CDR2 as SQIVND (reference sequence). CDR3 loop: CASSKARSYNEQFF. CDR3 DNA: TGTGCCAGTAGTAAGGCGCGGTCCTACAATGAGCAGTTCTTC.

The chain carries TRBV15 and TRBJ2-1; TRBD1 agrees at 9 bases. Looked up from germline, CDR1 is LNHNV and CDR2 is YYDKDF (reference sequence). This CDR3 has 17 residues. J was trimmed by 9 bases and V by 2 bases; bases with no gene match: 14. CDR3: CATSRHPGQGRSGEQFF. CDR3 DNA sequence: TGTGCCACCAGCAGACACCCAGGACAGGGGAGGTCGGGTGAGCAGTTCTTC.

V and J are TRBV25-1 and TRBJ2-4; 7 bases align to TRBD1. This CDR3 is built from 16 residues. Germline CDR1 reads MGHDK; CDR2 reads SYGVNS. Trimming cost V 2 bases and J 0 bases; bases outside gene matches: 4. The CDR3 nucleotides are TGTGCCAGCAGTGAACGGGACAGACTAGCCAAAAACATTCAGTACTTC. Protein: CASSERDRLAKNIQYF.

This clone has a handful of counts. This specimen includes other DNA sequences encoding the same CDR3. This chain links TRBV6-1 with TRBJ1-5; TRBD1 matches 7 bases. The CDR3 covers 13 residues. Germline-derived CDR1 and CDR2 are MNHNS and SASEGT. V shed 5 bases and J 6 bases; nucleotides not matched to a gene: 4. The chain's CDR3 is CASSRQGGQPQHF. The CDR3 DNA reads TGTGCCAGCAGTCGACAGGGTGGTCAGCCCCAGCATTTT.

This clone was seen only a few times. The rearrangement links TRBV6-1 to TRBJ2-2; D perhaps matches TRBD1 (6 bases). The CDR3 runs 14 residues. Trimming took 6 bases from V and 5 from J, leaving 13 bases between them. The germline gives CDR1 MNHNS, CDR2 SASEGT. The CDR3 here is CASSSAGETGELFF. CDR3 DNA sequence: TGTGCCAGCAGCTCAGCAGGGGAGACCGGGGAGCTGTTTTTT.

This clone has only one observation. The chain carries TRBV7-9 and TRBJ2-5; possible D gene TRBD2, 5 bases. Germline lookup yields CDR1 SEHNR and CDR2 FQNEAQ (reference sequence). Between the trimmed V and J ends, which lost 5 bases and 6 bases, there was a span of 19 bases. This CDR3 spans 15 amino acids. CDR3 sequence (DNA): TGTGCCAGCAGCCCTATGACCGGACTTAACCAGACCCAGTACTTC. Amino acids: CASSPMTGLNQTQYF.

The V gene is TRBV27, the J gene TRBJ2-2, with TRBD2 matching over 9 bases. Germline assignment: CDR1 MNHEY and CDR2 SMNVEV (reference sequence). CDR3 length: 15 amino acids. V lost 3 bases and J lost 4; bases outside the gene matches: 3. CDR3 sequence (DNA): TGTGCCAGCAGTTTTACTAGCGGGCCCACCGGGGAGCTGTTTTTT. Translated: CASSFTSGPTGELFF.

This chain links TRBV19 with TRBJ2-1; TRBD2 matches 14 bases. The CDR3 consists of 18 residues. V was pared by 5 bases and J by 6 bases, with 12 bases of the junction left unmatched. Germline loops: CDR1 LNHDA, CDR2 SQIVND (reference sequence). As DNA, the CDR3 is TGTGCCAGTAGTCCGACGCGACTAGCGGGAGGGAGTAGCAATGAGCAGTTCTTC. The encoded protein is CASSPTRLAGGSSNEQFF.

The chain uses TRBV30 and TRBJ2-2, with D possibly TRBD1 on 5 matching bases. V was pared by 1 base and J by 6 bases, with 9 bases between. The length of the CDR3 is 13 residues. From germline, CDR1 is GTSNPN and CDR2 SVGIG (reference sequence). The CDR3, as DNA: TGTGCCTGGAGTGACAGGAGTCCCGGGGAGCTGTTTTTT. It codes for CAWSDRSPGELFF.

V gene TRBV19 combines with J gene TRBJ2-7, with 7 nucleotides matching TRBD1. J was trimmed by 7 bases and V by 5 bases; bases with no gene match: 2. The CDR3 contains 11 residues. Germline V CDR1 and CDR2: LNHDA, SQIVND (reference sequence). The CDR3 coding sequence is TGTGCCAGTAGTTCCAGGGGGGAGCAGTACTTC. It encodes CASSSRGEQYF.

This rearrangement joins TRBV6-5 to TRBJ2-2, with 7 bases identical to TRBD2. The CDR3 covers 15 residues. CDR1 MNHEY and CDR2 SVGAGI come from the germline V gene. J lost 2 bases, V lost 11 bases, and 11 bases had no gene match. CDR3 sequence: CADPVLAQNTGELFF. DNA for the CDR3: TGTGCCGATCCGGTACTAGCGCAAAACACCGGGGAGCTGTTTTTT.